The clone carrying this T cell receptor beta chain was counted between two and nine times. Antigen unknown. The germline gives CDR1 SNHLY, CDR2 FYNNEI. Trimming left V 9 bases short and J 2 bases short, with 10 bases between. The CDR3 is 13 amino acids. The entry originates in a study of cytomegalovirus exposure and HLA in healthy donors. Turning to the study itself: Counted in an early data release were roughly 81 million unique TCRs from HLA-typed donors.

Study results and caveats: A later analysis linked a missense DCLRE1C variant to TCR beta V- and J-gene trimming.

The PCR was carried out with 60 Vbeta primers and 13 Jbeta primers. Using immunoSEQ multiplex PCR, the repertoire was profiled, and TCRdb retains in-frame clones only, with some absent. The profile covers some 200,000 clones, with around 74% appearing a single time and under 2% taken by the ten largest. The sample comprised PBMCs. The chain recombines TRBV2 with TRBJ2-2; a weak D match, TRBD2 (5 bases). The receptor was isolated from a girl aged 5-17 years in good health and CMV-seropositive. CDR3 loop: CASSAINTGELFF. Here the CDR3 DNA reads TGTGCCAGTAGCGCGATCAACACCGGGGAGCTGTTTTTT.